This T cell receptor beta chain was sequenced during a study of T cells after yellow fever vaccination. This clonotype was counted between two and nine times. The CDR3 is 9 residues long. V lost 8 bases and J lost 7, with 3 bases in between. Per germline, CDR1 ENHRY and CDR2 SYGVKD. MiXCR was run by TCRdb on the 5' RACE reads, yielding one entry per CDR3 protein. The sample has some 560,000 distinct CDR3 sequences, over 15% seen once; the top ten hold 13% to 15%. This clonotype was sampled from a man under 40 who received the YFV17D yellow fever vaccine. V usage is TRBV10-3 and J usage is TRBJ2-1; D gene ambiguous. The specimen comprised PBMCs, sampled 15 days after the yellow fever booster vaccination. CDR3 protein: CAIGNEQFF. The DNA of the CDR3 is TGTGCCATCGGGAATGAGCAGTTCTTC.